The present T cell receptor (beta chain) was sequenced within a study of cytomegalovirus exposure and HLA in healthy donors. Study as a whole: It was reported in a later analysis that the 95 to 150 validation repertoires used the same platform as the approximately 670 first-cohort repertoires.

The table came from immunoSEQ multiplex PCR; TCRdb's copy has only in-frame clones and leaves some out. Of 150,000 to 200,000 clones in the sample, roughly 83% were seen once. This CDR3 is built from 15 residues. V gave up 3 bases and J gave up 4 bases; unmatched junction bases: 8. CDR1 LNHDA and CDR2 SQIVND come from the germline V gene (reference sequence). The chain couples TRBV19 to TRBJ1-1; TRBD1 aligns across 7 bases. The origin of this receptor is a woman aged 18-29 years in good health and CMV-seronegative. Source material: PBMCs. Here the CDR3 reads CASSIMLDRLTEAFF. CDR3 sequence (DNA): TGTGCCAGTAGTATTATGCTGGACAGGCTCACTGAAGCTTTCTTT.